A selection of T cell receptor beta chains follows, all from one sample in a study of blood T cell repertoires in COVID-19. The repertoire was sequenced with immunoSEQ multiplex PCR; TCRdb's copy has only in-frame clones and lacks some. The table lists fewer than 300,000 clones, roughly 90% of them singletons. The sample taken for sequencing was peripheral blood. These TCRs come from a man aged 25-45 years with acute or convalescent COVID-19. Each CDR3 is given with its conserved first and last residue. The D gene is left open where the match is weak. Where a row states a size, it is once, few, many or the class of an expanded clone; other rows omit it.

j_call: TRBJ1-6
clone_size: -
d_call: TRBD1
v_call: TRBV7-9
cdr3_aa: CASRDGTDNSPLHF
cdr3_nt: TGTGCCAGCAGGGATGGGACAGATAATTCACCCCTCCACTTT

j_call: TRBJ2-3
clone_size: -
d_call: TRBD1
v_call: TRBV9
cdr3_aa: CASSVTDRVQSTDTQYF
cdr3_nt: TGTGCCAGCAGCGTGACTGACAGGGTCCAAAGCACAGATACGCAGTATTTT

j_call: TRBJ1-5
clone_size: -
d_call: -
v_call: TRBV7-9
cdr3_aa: CASSLEYSNQPQHF
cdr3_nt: TGTGCCAGCAGCTTAGAATATAGCAATCAGCCCCAGCATTTT

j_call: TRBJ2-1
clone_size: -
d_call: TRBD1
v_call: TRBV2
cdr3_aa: CASSLGQDNFYNEQFF
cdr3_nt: TGTGCCAGCAGTCTTGGACAGGACAACTTCTACAATGAGCAGTTCTTC

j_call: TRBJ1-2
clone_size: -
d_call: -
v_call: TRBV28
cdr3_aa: CAAGIYGYTF
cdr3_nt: TGTGCCGCGGGGATCTATGGCTACACCTTC

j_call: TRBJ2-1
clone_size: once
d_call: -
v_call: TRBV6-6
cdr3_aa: CASTRWGQIEKSSYNEQFF
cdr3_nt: TGTGCCAGCACTCGTTGGGGGCAGATCGAAAAAAGCTCCTACAATGAGCAGTTCTTC

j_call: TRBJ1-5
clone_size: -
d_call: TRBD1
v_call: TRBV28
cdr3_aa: CASRTSGTGNQPQHF
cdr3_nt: TGTGCCAGCAGGACTTCCGGGACAGGGAATCAGCCCCAGCATTTT

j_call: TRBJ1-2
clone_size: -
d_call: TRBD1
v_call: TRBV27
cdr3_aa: CASRSLKGAGGYTF
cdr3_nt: TGTGCCAGCAGGAGTCTAAAGGGGGCTGGAGGCTACACCTTC

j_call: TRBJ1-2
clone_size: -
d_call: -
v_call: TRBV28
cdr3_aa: CASTPTQGFGGYTF
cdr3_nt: TGTGCCAGCACCCCGACACAGGGATTTGGTGGCTACACCTTC

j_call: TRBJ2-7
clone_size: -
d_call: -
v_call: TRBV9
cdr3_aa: CASSVSVGADEQYF
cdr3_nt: TGTGCCAGCAGCGTAAGTGTGGGGGCTGACGAGCAGTACTTC

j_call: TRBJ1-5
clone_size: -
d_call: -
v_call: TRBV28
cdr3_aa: CASTMHIYSNQPQHF
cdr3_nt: TGTGCCAGCACCATGCACATTTATAGCAATCAGCCCCAGCATTTT

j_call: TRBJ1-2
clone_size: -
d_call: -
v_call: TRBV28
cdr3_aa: CASSPSYGYTF
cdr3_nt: TGTGCCAGCAGCCCATCATATGGCTACACCTTC

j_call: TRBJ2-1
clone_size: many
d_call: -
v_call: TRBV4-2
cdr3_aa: CASSQVPDEQFF
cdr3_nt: TGTGCCAGCAGCCAAGTTCCAGATGAGCAGTTCTTC

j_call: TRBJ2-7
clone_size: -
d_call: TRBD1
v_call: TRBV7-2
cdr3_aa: CASSLTGQGGTYEQYF
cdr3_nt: TGTGCCAGCAGCTTAACCGGACAGGGCGGCACGTACGAGCAGTACTTC

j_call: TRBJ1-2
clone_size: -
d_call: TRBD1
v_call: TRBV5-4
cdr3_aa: CASSSLWQGAEGYTF
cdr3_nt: TGTGCCAGCAGCTCCCTTTGGCAGGGGGCGGAAGGCTACACCTTC

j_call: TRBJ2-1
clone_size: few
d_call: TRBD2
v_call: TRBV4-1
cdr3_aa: CASSQAAGVGNEQFF
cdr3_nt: TGCGCCAGCAGCCAAGCAGCGGGGGTTGGCAATGAGCAGTTCTTC

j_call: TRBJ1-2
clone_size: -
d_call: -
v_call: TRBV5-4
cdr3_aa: CASSRQANYGYTF
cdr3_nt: TGTGCCAGCAGTAGACAGGCTAACTATGGCTACACCTTC

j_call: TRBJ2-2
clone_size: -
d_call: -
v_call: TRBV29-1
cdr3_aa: CSVIENSGELFF
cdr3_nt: TGCAGCGTCATAGAGAATTCCGGGGAGCTGTTTTTT

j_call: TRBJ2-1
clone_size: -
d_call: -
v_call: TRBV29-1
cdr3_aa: CSALGLNQYNEQFF
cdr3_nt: TGCAGCGCCCTTGGGCTGAATCAATACAATGAGCAGTTCTTC

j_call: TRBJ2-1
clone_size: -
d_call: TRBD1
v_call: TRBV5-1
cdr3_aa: CASSSSGTGFHEQFF
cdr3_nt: TGCGCCAGCAGCTCATCCGGGACAGGGTTTCATGAGCAGTTCTTC

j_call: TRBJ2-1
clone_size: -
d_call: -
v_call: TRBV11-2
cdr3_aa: CASSSLSLQGHNEQFF
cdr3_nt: TGTGCCAGCAGCTCCTTGTCCCTGCAGGGTCACAATGAGCAGTTCTTC

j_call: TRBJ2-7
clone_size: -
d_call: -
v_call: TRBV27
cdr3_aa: CASSFGGVSSYEQYF
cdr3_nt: TGTGCCAGCAGTTTCGGGGGTGTCAGCTCCTACGAGCAGTACTTC

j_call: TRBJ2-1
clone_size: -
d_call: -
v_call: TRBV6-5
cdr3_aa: CASSYSRVRYNEQFF
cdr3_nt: TGTGCCAGCAGTTACTCGAGGGTTCGGTACAATGAGCAGTTCTTC

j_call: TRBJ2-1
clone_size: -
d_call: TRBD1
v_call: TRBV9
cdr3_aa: CASSWPRTGGNNEQFF
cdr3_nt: TGTGCCAGCAGTTGGCCTCGGACAGGGGGCAACAATGAGCAGTTCTTC

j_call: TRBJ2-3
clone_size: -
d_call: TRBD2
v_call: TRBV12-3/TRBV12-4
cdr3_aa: CASRAGGRDTQYF
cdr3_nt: TGTGCCAGCCGAGCGGGGGGGCGTGATACGCAGTATTTT

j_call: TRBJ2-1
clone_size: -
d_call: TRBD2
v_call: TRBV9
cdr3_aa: CASSQDDTGTSHEQFF
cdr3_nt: TGTGCCAGCAGCCAAGACGACACCGGGACTAGCCATGAGCAGTTCTTC

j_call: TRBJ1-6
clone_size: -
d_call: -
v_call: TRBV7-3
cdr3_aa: CASSPQGLGSPLHF
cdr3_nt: TGTGCCAGCAGCCCTCAGGGCTTGGGTTCACCCCTCCACTTT

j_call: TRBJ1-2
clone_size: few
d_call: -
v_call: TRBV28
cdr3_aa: CASSLSAVGGYTF
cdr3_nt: TGTGCCAGCAGTTTGTCAGCGGTCGGCGGCTACACCTTC